The 28 T cell receptor beta chains below were found in one sample sequenced in a study of T cells after yellow fever vaccination. TCRdb reprocessed the 5' RACE reads via MiXCR and lists one record per CDR3 protein. The repertoire consists of roughly 400,000 distinct CDR3 sequences, with approximately 19% occurring once and the leading ten covering roughly a sixth. Sequenced here: PBMCs, sampled before the yellow fever booster vaccination. All receptors derive from a man between 18 and 29 years old who received the YFV17D yellow fever vaccine.

This clonotype was counted between two and nine times. The V and J genes are TRBV4-3 and TRBJ1-2; D is ambiguous. CDR1 and CDR2 from the germline V gene are LGHNA and YSLEER. The CDR3 length is 15 residues. V lost 0 bases, J lost 8 bases, and 16 bases lay in between. Here the CDR3 DNA reads TGCGCCAGCAGCCAAGATCACCTCCGAGGCCCAGGCTACACCTTC. Translating gives CASSQDHLRGPGYTF.

The V and J genes are TRBV11-2 and TRBJ2-3; D is unclear. Germline assignment: CDR1 SGHAT and CDR2 FQNNGV. V gave up 5 bases and J gave up 1 base, with 16 bases separating them. The length of the CDR3 is 16 residues. The CDR3: CASSPRPPGGTDTQYF. Written as DNA, the CDR3 is TGTGCCAGCAGCCCCCGACCCCCCGGAGGCACAGATACGCAGTATTTT.

J is TRBJ2-3 and V is TRBV9, with 12 bases identical to TRBD2. The CDR3 contains 14 residues. Trimming at V came to 3 bases and at J to 10 bases, leaving 6 bases not matched to a gene. CDR1 SGDLS and CDR2 YYNGEE come from the germline V gene. CDR3 coding DNA: TGTGCCAGCAGCGGGACTAGCGGGGTTATTCCGCAGTATTTT. It specifies CASSGTSGVIPQYF.

The CDR3 coding sequence is TGTGCCAGCAGCTTAGCGGGGGGCAGCATAGGTCAGCCCCAGCATTTT. Amino acids: CASSLAGGSIGQPQHF. The rearrangement links TRBV7-2 to TRBJ1-5, with D possibly being TRBD1 (6 bases). Trimming shortened V by 0 bases and J by 6 bases, and 15 bases separated the two germline ends. The CDR3 loop spans 16 amino acids. CDR1 is SGHTA and CDR2 is FQGNSA in the germline V gene.

Only a few counts were recorded for this clonotype. In DNA form, the CDR3 reads TGTGCCAGCAGTTTACACGCGTCCTACGAGCAGTACGTC. This gives the protein CASSLHASYEQYV. This chain connects TRBV12-3 or TRBV12-4 to TRBJ2-7; D gene unclear. The CDR3 contains 13 residues. V was pared by 2 bases and J by 1 base, with 6 bases between.

This clonotype was counted between two and nine times. The gene calls are TRBV4-2 and TRBJ2-7; D is undetermined. V dropped 1 base and J dropped 2 bases, with 9 bases sitting between them. The CDR3 length is 14 residues. The V gene's germline CDR1 is LGHNA and CDR2 YNFKEQ. CDR3: CASSQAQFAYEQYF. The CDR3 bases are TGTGCCAGCAGCCAAGCTCAGTTCGCCTACGAGCAGTACTTC.

The table lists this clonotype with a count of one. The rearrangement links TRBV7-2 to TRBJ1-4; D is uncertain. Per germline, CDR1 SGHTA and CDR2 FQGNSA. The CDR3 sequence is 15 residues long. V gave up 4 bases and J gave up 3 bases, with 12 bases separating them. The CDR3 here is CASSSLLGSNEKLFF. The CDR3 nucleotides read TGTGCCAGCAGCTCGCTCCTGGGGTCTAATGAAAAACTGTTTTTT.

The chain links TRBV7-6 to TRBJ2-2; D may be TRBD2 (5 bases). CDR3 length: 16 amino acids. CDR1 is SGHVS, CDR2 FNYEAQ, per germline. V was pared by 1 base and J by 0 bases, with 9 bases between. The CDR3 DNA reads as TGTGCCAGCAGCTTAGGGAGCGGAGCGAACACCGGGGAGCTGTTTTTT. This translates into CASSLGSGANTGELFF.

This clonotype was picked up a small number of times. V gene TRBV29-1 combines with J gene TRBJ2-5; D not certain. CDR1 is SQVTM, CDR2 ANQGSEA, per germline. Trimming shortened V by 4 bases and J by 1 base, and 7 bases separated the two germline ends. The CDR3 is made up of 12 amino acids. The CDR3 DNA reads TGCAGCGTTGCCCTAATCCAAGAGACCCAGTACTTC. Encoded protein: CSVALIQETQYF.

There are a few counts of this clonotype. This sequence joins TRBV20-1 and TRBJ2-3, with D unclear. CDR3 length: 13 amino acids. The germline gives CDR1 DFQATT, CDR2 SNEGSKA (reference sequence). Trimming left V 3 bases short and J 4 bases short, with 11 bases between. CDR3 in amino acids: CSASLGIADTQYF. The CDR3 DNA sequence: TGCAGTGCTAGCCTCGGTATCGCAGATACGCAGTATTTT.

This clonotype has a handful of counts. CDR3 DNA sequence: TGCAGCGTACCAGGCACTGAAGCTTTCTTT. It is translated as CSVPGTEAFF. This sequence joins TRBV29-1 and TRBJ1-1, with D unclear. Per the germline V gene, CDR1 is SQVTM and CDR2 is ANQGSEA. The CDR3 contains 10 residues. V was pared by 6 bases and J by 4 bases, with 6 bases between.

This clonotype was counted only a few times. The chain is built from TRBV4-2 and TRBJ2-7; TRBD1 is a possible D gene (6 bases). Trimming left V 1 base short and J 2 bases short, with 12 bases between. This CDR3 is built from 15 residues. Germline CDR1 and CDR2: LGHNA and YNFKEQ. CDR3 amino acids: CASSQGSQGAYEQYF. CDR3 coding DNA: TGTGCCAGCAGCCAAGGTTCACAGGGCGCCTACGAGCAGTACTTC.

This clonotype was detected many times. The J gene is TRBJ2-1, the V gene TRBV5-5; TRBD2 is a possible D gene (6 bases). CDR1 SGHKS and CDR2 YYEKEE come from the germline V gene (reference sequence). The CDR3 is made up of 13 amino acids. V gave up 3 bases and J gave up 9 bases, with 13 bases separating them. The DNA for the CDR3 is TGTGCCAGCAGCTCAGTGGGGGACTTTGAGCAGTTCTTC. Translated: CASSSVGDFEQFF.

The table lists this clonotype with a few counts. The chain combines TRBV29-1 with TRBJ2-1, with a tentative D call TRBD2 (5 bases). There are 10 residues in the CDR3. Germline V gene data show CDR1 as SQVTM and CDR2 as ANQGSEA. Trimming took 4 bases from V and 9 from J, leaving 7 bases between them. Here the CDR3 reads CSVVALEQFF. The CDR3 coding sequence is TGCAGCGTTGTAGCGCTTGAGCAGTTCTTC.

This clonotype was detected a few times. This chain links TRBV6-5 with TRBJ2-3, with D possibly being TRBD1 (6 bases). Germline V gives CDR1 MNHEY, CDR2 SVGAGI. The V and J ends lost 4 bases and 6 bases respectively, with 14 bases between them. The CDR3 sequence is 14 residues long. CDR3 in DNA: TGTGCCAGCAGTTGGTCAGGGGCCATGGATACGCAGTATTTT. This codes for CASSWSGAMDTQYF.

The chain uses TRBV19 and TRBJ2-3; 10 bases are shared with TRBD1. Germline CDR1 and CDR2: LNHDA and SQIVND (reference sequence). The ends lost 4 bases at V and 0 bases at J; junction bases unmatched: 7. This CDR3 is 17 amino acids long. CDR3 nucleotide sequence: TGTGCCAGTAGTACCTCCGGGACAGGGGCTAGCACAGATACGCAGTATTTT. The encoded protein is CASSTSGTGASTDTQYF.

This clonotype occurred a few times. The rearrangement uses TRBV30 and TRBJ1-1; 7 bases match TRBD1. The germline V gene has CDR1 GTSNPN and CDR2 SVGIG (reference sequence). The CDR3 is made up of 14 amino acids. V lost 4 bases, J lost 8 bases, and 13 bases stayed unmatched. The DNA of the CDR3 is TGTGCCTGGACCCCCCTGACAGGGTCATTGGAAGCTTTCTTT. Protein: CAWTPLTGSLEAFF.

J is TRBJ2-1 and V is TRBV6-2 or TRBV6-3; TRBD2 aligns across 11 bases. CDR1 is MNHEY and CDR2 is SVGEGT in the germline V gene. V dropped 1 base and J dropped 9; count of bases not matched to a gene: 14. CDR3 size: 18 residues. The CDR3 bases are TGTGCCAGCAGTTACTGGAGCGACGGACTAGCGGGTCTGAGTGAGCAGTTCTTC. Its protein is CASSYWSDGLAGLSEQFF.

This sequence joins TRBV4-1 and TRBJ2-1; 9 bases line up with TRBD2. Germline V gene data show CDR1 as MGHRA and CDR2 as YSYEKL. CDR3 length: 16 amino acids. The V segment lost 7 bases and the J segment 0 bases; nucleotides outside the gene matches: 7. The CDR3 here is CASNGAGGRSYNEQFF. In DNA form, the CDR3 reads TGCGCCAGCAATGGAGCGGGGGGTCGCTCCTACAATGAGCAGTTCTTC.

This clonotype was detected ten times or more. The J gene is TRBJ1-1, the V gene TRBV10-2; 7 bases align to TRBD1. The CDR3 length is 14 residues. J was trimmed by 4 bases and V by 5 bases; bases with no gene match: 7. Germline CDR1 WSHSY, CDR2 SAAADI. CDR3 amino acids: CASSLTGAGTEAFF. CDR3 bases: TGCGCCAGCAGTCTAACAGGGGCAGGCACTGAAGCTTTCTTT.

This rearrangement joins TRBV7-2 to TRBJ2-1; TRBD1 might be the D (5 bases). V was cut by 2 bases and J by 4 bases, with 21 bases left in between. Germline CDR1 reads SGHTA; CDR2 reads FQGNSA. The CDR3 extends over 18 amino acids. In DNA, the CDR3 is TGTGCCAGCAGCTTATCGTTGACAGCTGTTGGTGGGTACAATGAGCAGTTCTTC. Protein product: CASSLSLTAVGGYNEQFF. The full variable domain, rest sourced from reference TRBV7-2 and TRBJ2-1, is GAGVSQSPSNKVTEKGKDVELRCDPISGHTALYWYRQSLGQGLEFLIYFQGNSAPDKSGLPSDRFSAERTGGSVSTLTIQRTQQEDSAVYLCASSLSLTAVGGYNEQFFGPGTRLTVL.

The chain employs TRBV20-1 and TRBJ1-1; D is unclear. This CDR3 contains 15 residues. CDR1 and CDR2 (germline): DFQATT, SNEGSKA (reference sequence). The V and J ends lost 0 bases and 3 bases respectively, with 14 bases between them. The CDR3 sequence is CSARDFGHSYTEAFF. The CDR3 DNA reads TGCAGTGCTAGAGATTTCGGGCACTCCTACACTGAAGCTTTCTTT.

This clonotype was seen a few times. This chain uses TRBV5-6 with TRBJ2-1; D gene unclear. Per the germline V gene, CDR1 is SGHDT and CDR2 is YYEEEE. CDR3 size: 11 residues. V lost 2 bases, J lost 10 bases, and 7 bases lay in between. This CDR3 is CASSFEREQFF. In nucleotides, the CDR3 is TGTGCCAGCAGCTTTGAAAGGGAGCAGTTCTTC.

The chain employs TRBV3-1 and TRBJ1-1, with D possibly being TRBD1 (5 bases). CDR3 size: 16 residues. V lost 5 bases to trimming and J lost 0 bases, with 16 bases between them. Germline values: CDR1 LGHDT, CDR2 YNNKEL (reference sequence). The CDR3 loop is CASSWGGSGMNTEAFF. Written as DNA, the CDR3 is TGTGCCAGCAGCTGGGGGGGATCGGGTATGAACACTGAAGCTTTCTTT.

This clonotype was counted many times. The chain has TRBV12-3 or TRBV12-4 and TRBJ2-2; D unclear. V dropped 8 bases and J dropped 9 bases, with 16 bases sitting between them. This CDR3 contains 13 residues. The CDR3 nucleotides are TGTGCCAGCGGAGTAGCCCATGTCCGGGAGCTGTTTTTT. Translated, it gives CASGVAHVRELFF.

This clonotype came up a few times. The chain joins TRBV12-3 or TRBV12-4 to TRBJ2-7; D is unclear. V was clipped by 1 base and J by 2 bases, with 6 bases between them. The CDR3 loop spans 13 amino acids. CDR3 nucleotide sequence: TGTGCCAGCAGTTTAGACCTGCCCTACGAGCAGTACGTC. Its protein is CASSLDLPYEQYV.

The V gene is TRBV6-2 or TRBV6-3, the J gene TRBJ2-3, with 7 nucleotides matching TRBD2. CDR1 is MNHEY, CDR2 SVGEGT, per germline. After removal of 10 bases from V and 4 bases from J, the junction contained 11 bases not matched to a gene. This CDR3 contains 14 residues. The CDR3 loop reads CATGSGAGSDTQYF. Here the CDR3 DNA reads TGTGCCACCGGGAGCGGGGCCGGCTCAGATACGCAGTATTTT.

The rearrangement uses TRBV6-2 or TRBV6-3 and TRBJ1-2, with D possibly TRBD1 on 5 matching bases. The CDR3 has 13 residues. Germline values: CDR1 MNHEY, CDR2 SVGEGT. V was clipped by 2 bases and J by 7 bases, with 11 bases between them. CDR3 loop: CASSYAGIGGYTF. DNA of the CDR3: TGTGCCAGCAGTTACGCAGGGATCGGTGGCTACACCTTC.